The entry that follows covers one T cell receptor beta chain sequence. The CDR3 extends over 16 amino acids. Germline CDR1 reads LNHNV; CDR2 reads YYDKDF (reference sequence). V dropped 3 bases and J dropped 1; count of bases not matched to a gene: 6. The sample originates from a study of cytomegalovirus exposure and HLA in healthy donors. Primers: 60 Vbeta forward and 13 Jbeta reverse. Sequencing was performed with immunoSEQ multiplex PCR; in TCRdb, only in-frame clones are kept and a portion is missing. The table includes fewer than 200,000 clones, 83% detected once. The chain joins TRBV15 to TRBJ1-5; 7 bases are shared with TRBD1. The clonotype comes from a man aged 35 to 55 in good health and CMV-seropositive. Sample: PBMCs. The CDR3 DNA follows: TGTGCCACCAGCAGGCAAGAACAGGGGAGCAATCAGCCCCAGCATTTT. It codes for CATSRQEQGSNQPQHF.